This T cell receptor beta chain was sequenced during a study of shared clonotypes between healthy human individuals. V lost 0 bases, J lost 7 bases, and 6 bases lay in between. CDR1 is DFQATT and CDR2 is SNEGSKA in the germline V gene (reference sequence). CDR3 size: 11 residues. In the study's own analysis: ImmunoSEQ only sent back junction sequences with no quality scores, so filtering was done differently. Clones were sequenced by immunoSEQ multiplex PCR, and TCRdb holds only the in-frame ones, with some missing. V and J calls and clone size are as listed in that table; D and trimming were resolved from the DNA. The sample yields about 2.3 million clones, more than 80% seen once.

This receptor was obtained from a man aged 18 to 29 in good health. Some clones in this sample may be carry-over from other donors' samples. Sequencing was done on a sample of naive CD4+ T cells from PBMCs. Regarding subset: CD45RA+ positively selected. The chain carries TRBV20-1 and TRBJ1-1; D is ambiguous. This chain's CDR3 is CSAREDGEAFF. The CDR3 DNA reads TGCAGTGCTAGAGAAGACGGTGAAGCTTTCTTT.